The present entry profiles one TCR beta chain with its context. Its binding antigen is unknown. No quality values exist for individual bases; no much larger clone is one base distant. The sample comes from a study of blood T cell repertoires in COVID-19 (dated by TCRdb to 2018 to 2020). Broadly, across the study: Samples from collaborators originated in the United States, Italy and Spain and spanned both the acute and convalescent phases of COVID-19. The prospective study material was composed of cDNA or gDNA derived from T cells, B-cell-depleted T cells, or PBMCs. The dataset comprised deeply sampled blood TCRbeta repertoires from subjects exposed to, actively infected with, or recovered from COVID-19. The repertoires were released in a freely available public database meant as a resource for research on the immune response to SARS-CoV-2. The samples were drawn from two sources: the first 160 participants of the ongoing ImmuneRACE study, and 950 to 1,500 subjects contributed by 6 global collaborators. Sample metadata almost always included a de-identified subject ID, COVID-19 status, age in years and sex. HLA class I and class II types, where available, came from metadata supplied by the sample provider rather than from assay-based typing. Points the paper makes about the study in general: Clinical and demographic metadata were provided uncurated, with the amount varying by source and participant.

At one collaborating source in Seattle, patients were enrolled during active infection and were followed longitudinally through the course of disease. The collaborating institutions used their own protocols to collect whole blood in K2EDTA tubes. Collaborator samples were shipped for TCRbeta analysis as frozen whole blood, isolated PBMCs, or DNA extracted from either sample type. V lost 5 bases and J lost 0 bases, and the count of bases not matched to a germline gene is 7. Including cysteine and phenylalanine, the CDR3 has 15 amino acids. The CDR3 DNA has 45 bases and is translated from base 1. Per the germline V gene, SGHAT is the CDR1 and FQNNGV is the CDR2. The immunoSEQ Assay, a bias-controlled multiplex PCR, was used to amplify TCRbeta CDR3 regions from genomic DNA. Regarding the original processing steps: Within the assay, amplification of reference gene primers was used to estimate how many nucleated cells each sample contained. To quantify the absolute abundance of each unique TCRbeta CDR3 rearrangement, sequence reads were collapsed and filtered. Productive Simpson clonality was computed per sample as the square root of Simpson's diversity index over productive rearrangements. TCRdb stores this immuneACCESS table with in-frame sequences only. Part of the clones is absent; in the studies checked, under half of the shortfall reflects unresolved V genes, and no reason is known for the rest. V, J and clone size are taken as reported in that table, and D and trimming were inferred from the DNA itself. Counted in this sample were fewer than 300,000 clones; about nine tenths of them appeared once. The ten most abundant clones make up roughly 12% of the sample.

Sequenced: peripheral blood. The receptor was derived from a middle-aged man with COVID-19, enrolled during active disease. In this chain, TRBV11-2 is recombined with TRBJ2-7, with 7 bases matching TRBD1. CDR3 protein: CASSTGTAISYEQYF. The DNA is as follows: TGTGCCAGCAGCACCGGGACAGCTATCTCCTACGAGCAGTACTTC.